Listed below are T cell receptor beta chains from one sample, sequenced in a study of blood T cells in healthy people across ages. TCRdb recomputed calls from the 5' RACE reads with MiXCR, one row per CDR3 protein. The sample lists 650,000 to 1,000,000 distinct CDR3 sequences; 30% to 45% were seen once. The sample taken for sequencing was blood. Source of these receptors: a man aged 18-30 years in good health. The conserved cysteine and the conserved F or W are not part of the CDR3 here. Only part of the rows carry a size: once, few, many, or a class if the clone is expanded.

clone size: -
V gene: TRBV11-2
CDR3 protein: ASSFGQDSPLH

clone size: -
V gene: TRBV6-6
CDR3 protein: ASSLSMGEGDTGELF

clone size: -
V gene: TRBV18
CDR3 protein: ASSPTLRGETQY

clone size: few
V gene: TRBV2
CDR3 protein: ASSQTGEYNYGYT

clone size: -
V gene: TRBV14
CDR3 protein: ASSLSVEGLPNYGYT

clone size: -
V gene: TRBV3-1
CDR3 protein: ASSPGLADRQY

clone size: few
V gene: TRBV5-6
CDR3 protein: ASSPGMNRNIQY

clone size: -
V gene: TRBV6-5
CDR3 protein: ASSYVRGNTEAF

clone size: -
V gene: TRBV5-1
CDR3 protein: ASSLSSGGGGYNEQF

clone size: -
V gene: TRBV20-1
CDR3 protein: SARVGGTEAF

clone size: -
V gene: TRBV7-9
CDR3 protein: ASSLQGFADTQY

clone size: -
V gene: TRBV28
CDR3 protein: ATTGGSSSYNEQY

clone size: -
V gene: TRBV5-1
CDR3 protein: ASREGPLEQY

clone size: few
V gene: TRBV7-2
CDR3 protein: ASSLGTGIYGYT

clone size: -
V gene: TRBV12-3/TRBV12-4
CDR3 protein: ASSLRGQTRADVQY

clone size: -
V gene: TRBV10-3
CDR3 protein: AISNSDRGLRNEQF

clone size: few
V gene: TRBV6-5
CDR3 protein: ASSYTPAKGTDTQY

clone size: many
V gene: TRBV4-3
CDR3 protein: ASSQDQLGETQY

clone size: -
V gene: TRBV11-2
CDR3 protein: ASRGGGRHTQY

clone size: -
V gene: TRBV12-3/TRBV12-4
CDR3 protein: ASSSLNTQY